This T cell receptor (beta chain) came from a study of blood T cell repertoires in COVID-19 (dated by TCRdb to the early 2020s). Study-level background: Samples covering the acute and convalescent phases of COVID-19 were provided by collaborators in the United States, Italy and Spain. The repertoires were released in a freely available public database intended as a resource for research on the immune response to SARS-CoV-2. The dataset comprised deeply sampled blood TCRbeta repertoires from subjects exposed to, actively infected with, or recovered from COVID-19. Samples came from the ongoing ImmuneRACE study (first 160 participants) plus 1,254 subjects from 6 global collaborators. Where available, HLA class I and class II types were taken from metadata supplied by the sample provider and were not determined by assay-based typing. Nearly every sample came with metadata listing a de-identified subject ID, COVID-19 status, age in years and sex. The material from the prospective study consisted of cDNA or gDNA derived from T cells, B-cell-depleted T cells, or PBMCs.

TCRbeta CDR3 regions were amplified from genomic DNA by means of the immunoSEQ Assay, a bias-controlled multiplex PCR. The study's own analysis went as follows. The number of nucleated cells in each sample was estimated from the amplification of reference gene primers within the assay. To quantify the absolute abundance of each unique TCRbeta CDR3 rearrangement, sequence reads were collapsed and filtered. For each sample, productive Simpson clonality was calculated by taking the square root of Simpson's diversity index across productive rearrangements. TCRdb took this table from immuneACCESS and kept in-frame rearrangements with V and J called. Such tables lack part of the clones; where checked against another copy, unresolved V genes explain under half of the gap, and the rest is unexplained. That table is the source of V, J and clone size, and D and trimming were worked out from the DNA. This sample has around 130,000 clones in its table, and over 65% of those were observed once. The ten largest clones take up 15% to 20% of the sample.

With regard to this clone: Its specific antigen is unknown. Per-base quality was not reported, and no clone a single base away is much larger than it.

Trimming at the junction amounts to 2 bases on V and 1 base on J, and the germline ends lie 5 bases apart. The CDR3, from cysteine to phenylalanine, totals 13 residues. The kept DNA is CDR3 alone, 39 bases in frame from the first base. The germline V gene encodes CDR1 SGHAT and CDR2 FQNNGV. Each collaborating institution followed its own protocols to collect whole blood in K2EDTA tubes. For TCRbeta analysis, collaborators shipped samples in one of three forms: frozen whole blood, isolated PBMCs, or DNA extracted from either of those sample types. Broader findings and caveats from the paper: The amount of clinical and demographic metadata varied by source and participant and was provided uncurated.

The sequence is built from TRBV11-2 and TRBJ1-1; the D gene assignment is ambiguous. This receptor was obtained from a man over 45 with acute or convalescent COVID-19. Sequencing was carried out using peripheral blood. The encoded CDR3 is CASSLRRNTEAFF. In nucleotide form, the sequence is TGTGCCAGCAGCTTACGTAGGAACACTGAAGCTTTCTTT.